The rows below give T cell receptor beta chains drawn from one sample of a study of blood T cell repertoires in COVID-19. Repertoires were generated with immunoSEQ multiplex PCR, while TCRdb's copy carries only in-frame clones and drops some. The data contain about 62,000 clones, 80% to 95% of them singletons. Source material: peripheral blood. The receptors were sampled from a human donor in a cohort sampled during active COVID-19. Both conserved end residues are part of each CDR3. Fields, in order: D gene, clone size, V gene, J gene, CDR3 DNA, CDR3 protein. The D gene is left open where the match is weak. Where a row states a size, it is once, few, many or the class of an expanded clone; other rows omit it.

d_gene: TRBD2; abundance: NA; v_gene: TRBV15; j_gene: TRBJ2-3; CDR3nt: TGTGCCACTAGCGGGAGGGCCTGGGATACGCAGTATTTT; CDR3aa: CATSGRAWDTQYF
d_gene: TRBD1; abundance: NA; v_gene: TRBV5-1; j_gene: TRBJ2-7; CDR3nt: TGCGCCAGCAGCCGAGACGGGACAGGGGCGAGGGAGCAGTACTTC; CDR3aa: CASSRDGTGAREQYF
d_gene: NA; abundance: NA; v_gene: TRBV11-1; j_gene: TRBJ2-1; CDR3nt: TGTGCCAGCAGCTCAGGCAGAGTGGGCAATGAGCAGTTCTTC; CDR3aa: CASSSGRVGNEQFF
d_gene: TRBD2; abundance: NA; v_gene: TRBV4-1; j_gene: TRBJ2-7; CDR3nt: TGCGCCAGCAGCCAAGGACTAGCGGGGCTATACGAGCAGTACTTC; CDR3aa: CASSQGLAGLYEQYF
d_gene: TRBD1; abundance: NA; v_gene: TRBV4-2; j_gene: TRBJ2-3; CDR3nt: TGTGCCAGCAGCCGGGACAGCACTAGCACAGATACGCAGTATTTT; CDR3aa: CASSRDSTSTDTQYF
d_gene: NA; abundance: NA; v_gene: TRBV5-1; j_gene: TRBJ2-5; CDR3nt: TGCGCCAGCAGCTCCCCCAGCAGGGGAGAGACCCAGTACTTC; CDR3aa: CASSSPSRGETQYF
d_gene: NA; abundance: NA; v_gene: TRBV7-3; j_gene: TRBJ2-1; CDR3nt: TGTGCCAGCAGCTTCAACTACCCCTACAATGAGCAGTTCTTC; CDR3aa: CASSFNYPYNEQFF
d_gene: NA; abundance: once; v_gene: TRBV6-1; j_gene: TRBJ1-6; CDR3nt: TGTGCCAGCAGTGATCCGCAGGGCGCTAGTAACACACCTAATTCACCCCTCCACTTT; CDR3aa: CASSDPQGASNTPNSPLHF
d_gene: NA; abundance: NA; v_gene: TRBV7-6; j_gene: TRBJ2-3; CDR3nt: TGTGCCAGCAGCGGCATTCCAGGGCAAGGAGATACGCAGTATTTT; CDR3aa: CASSGIPGQGDTQYF
d_gene: TRBD1; abundance: NA; v_gene: TRBV10-3; j_gene: TRBJ2-7; CDR3nt: TGTGCCATCAGTGAGGGGGACAGCAAGATATTC; CDR3aa: CAISEGDSKIF
d_gene: NA; abundance: NA; v_gene: TRBV18; j_gene: TRBJ1-6; CDR3nt: TGTGCCAGCTCACCATCCAGGGCAGGATTCGAACCCCTCCACTTT; CDR3aa: CASSPSRAGFEPLHF
d_gene: NA; abundance: few; v_gene: TRBV3-1/TRBV3-2; j_gene: TRBJ1-6; CDR3nt: TGTGCCAGCAGCCAAGGTCGCAGGGCGAATTCACCCCTCCACTTT; CDR3aa: CASSQGRRANSPLHF
d_gene: NA; abundance: NA; v_gene: TRBV19; j_gene: TRBJ1-4; CDR3nt: TGTGCCAGTACCGCCCCCCGGACAGCCTGGAGTGAAAAACTGTTTTTT; CDR3aa: CASTAPRTAWSEKLFF
d_gene: TRBD1; abundance: NA; v_gene: TRBV30; j_gene: TRBJ1-1; CDR3nt: TGTGCCTGGAGTCTAGACAGGGGGATTGAAGCTTTCTTT; CDR3aa: CAWSLDRGIEAFF
d_gene: NA; abundance: NA; v_gene: TRBV28; j_gene: TRBJ1-3; CDR3nt: TGTGCCAGCAGTTTGCCCCATACACGGAGGCCCATATATTTT; CDR3aa: CASSLPHTRRPIYF
d_gene: TRBD1; abundance: NA; v_gene: TRBV27; j_gene: TRBJ2-7; CDR3nt: TGTGCCAGCAGACTCACAGGGGTTCCCTACGAGCAGTACTTC; CDR3aa: CASRLTGVPYEQYF
d_gene: TRBD2; abundance: NA; v_gene: TRBV19; j_gene: TRBJ2-7; CDR3nt: TGTGCCAGTACAGAGTGGGCGGGAGACTACTACGAGCAGTACTTC; CDR3aa: CASTEWAGDYYEQYF
d_gene: NA; abundance: once; v_gene: TRBV19; j_gene: TRBJ2-2; CDR3nt: TGTGGGCTCAGGGCAGGCGGGGAGCTGTTTTTT; CDR3aa: CGLRAGGELFF